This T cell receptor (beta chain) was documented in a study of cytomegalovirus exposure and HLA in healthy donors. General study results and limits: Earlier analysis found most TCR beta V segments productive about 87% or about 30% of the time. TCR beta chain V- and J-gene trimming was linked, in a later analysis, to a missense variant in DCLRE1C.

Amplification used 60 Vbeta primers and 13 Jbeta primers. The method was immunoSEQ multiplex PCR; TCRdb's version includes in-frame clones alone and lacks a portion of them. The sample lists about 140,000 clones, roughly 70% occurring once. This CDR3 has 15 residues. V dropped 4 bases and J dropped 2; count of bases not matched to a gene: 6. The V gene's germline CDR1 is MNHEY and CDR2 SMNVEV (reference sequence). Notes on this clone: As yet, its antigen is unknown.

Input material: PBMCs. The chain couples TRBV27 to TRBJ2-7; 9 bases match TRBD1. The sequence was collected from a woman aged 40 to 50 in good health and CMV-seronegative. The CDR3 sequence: CASSSIGTGTYEQYF. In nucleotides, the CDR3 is TGTGCCAGCAGTTCGATCGGGACAGGGACCTACGAGCAGTACTTC.